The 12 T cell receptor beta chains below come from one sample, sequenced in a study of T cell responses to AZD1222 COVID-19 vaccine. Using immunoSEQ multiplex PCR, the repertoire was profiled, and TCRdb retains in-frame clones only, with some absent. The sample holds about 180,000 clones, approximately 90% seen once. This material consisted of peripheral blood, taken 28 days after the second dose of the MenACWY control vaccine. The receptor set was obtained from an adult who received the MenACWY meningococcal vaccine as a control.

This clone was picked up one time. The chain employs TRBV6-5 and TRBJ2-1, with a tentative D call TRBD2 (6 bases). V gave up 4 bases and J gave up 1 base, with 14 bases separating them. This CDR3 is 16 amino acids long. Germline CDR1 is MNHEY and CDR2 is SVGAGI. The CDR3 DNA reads TGTGCCAGCAGTTCCCGAGGGACTTTATCCTACAATGAGCAGTTCTTC. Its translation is CASSSRGTLSYNEQFF.

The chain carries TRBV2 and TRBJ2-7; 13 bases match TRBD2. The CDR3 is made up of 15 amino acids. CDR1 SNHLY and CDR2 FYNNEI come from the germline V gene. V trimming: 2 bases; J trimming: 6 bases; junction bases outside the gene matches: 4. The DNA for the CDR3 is TGTGCCAGCAGTGAAACTAGCGGGAGGGCCCTCGAGCAGTACTTC. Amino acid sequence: CASSETSGRALEQYF.

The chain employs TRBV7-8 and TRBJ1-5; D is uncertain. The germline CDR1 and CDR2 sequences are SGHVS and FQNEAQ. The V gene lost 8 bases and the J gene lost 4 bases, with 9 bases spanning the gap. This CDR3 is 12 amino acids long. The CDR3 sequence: CASSGRNQPQHF. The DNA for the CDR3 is TGTGCCAGCTCCGGGAGGAATCAGCCCCAGCATTTT.

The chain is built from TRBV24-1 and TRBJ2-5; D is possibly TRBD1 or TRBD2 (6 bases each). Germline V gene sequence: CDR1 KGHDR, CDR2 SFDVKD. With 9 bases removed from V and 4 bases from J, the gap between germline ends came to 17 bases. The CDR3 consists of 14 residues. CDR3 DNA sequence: TGTGCCACCGCCGATGGGGGGCTAGGAGAGACCCAGTACTTC. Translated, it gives CATADGGLGETQYF.

The CDR3 region has the DNA TGTGCCAGCAGTCACCTCGGCCTCATCTCTGGAAACACCATATATTTT. Translated, it gives CASSHLGLISGNTIYF. V usage is TRBV3-1 (or the pseudogene TRBV3-2) and J usage is TRBJ1-3; D not resolved. This CDR3 is built from 16 residues. V was pared by 6 bases and J by 0 bases, with 15 bases between. Germline V gene sequence: CDR1 LGHDT, CDR2 YNNKEL (reference sequence).

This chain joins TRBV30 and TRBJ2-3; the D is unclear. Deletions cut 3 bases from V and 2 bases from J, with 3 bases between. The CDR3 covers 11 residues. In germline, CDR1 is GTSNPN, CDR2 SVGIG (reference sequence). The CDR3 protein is CAWRSTDTQYF. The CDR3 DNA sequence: TGTGCCTGGAGGTCCACAGATACGCAGTATTTT.

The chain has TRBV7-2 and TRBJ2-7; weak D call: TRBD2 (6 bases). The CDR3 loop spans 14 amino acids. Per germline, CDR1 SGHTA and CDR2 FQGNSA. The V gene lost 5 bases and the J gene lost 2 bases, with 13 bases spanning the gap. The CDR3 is CASSAGTYPYEQYF. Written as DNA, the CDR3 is TGTGCCAGCAGCGCCGGGACTTACCCCTACGAGCAGTACTTC.

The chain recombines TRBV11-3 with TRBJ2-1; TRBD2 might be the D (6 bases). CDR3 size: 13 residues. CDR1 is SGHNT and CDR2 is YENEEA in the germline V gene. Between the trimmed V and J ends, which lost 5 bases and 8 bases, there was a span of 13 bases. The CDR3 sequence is CASSNRGTYEQFF. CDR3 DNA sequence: TGTGCCAGCAGCAACCGGGGGACCTATGAGCAGTTCTTC.

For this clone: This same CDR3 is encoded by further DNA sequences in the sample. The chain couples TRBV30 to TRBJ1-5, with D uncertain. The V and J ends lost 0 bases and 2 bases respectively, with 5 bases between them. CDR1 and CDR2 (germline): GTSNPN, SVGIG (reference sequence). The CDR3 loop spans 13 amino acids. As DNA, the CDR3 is TGTGCCTGGAGTGTACAAGGCAATCAGCCCCAGCATTTT. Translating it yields CAWSVQGNQPQHF.

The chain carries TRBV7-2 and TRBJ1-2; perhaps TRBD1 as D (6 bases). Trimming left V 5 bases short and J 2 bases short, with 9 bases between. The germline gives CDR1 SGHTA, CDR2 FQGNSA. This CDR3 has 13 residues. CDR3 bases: TGTGCCAGCAGCATTGACAGGAACTATGGCTACACCTTC. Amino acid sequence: CASSIDRNYGYTF.

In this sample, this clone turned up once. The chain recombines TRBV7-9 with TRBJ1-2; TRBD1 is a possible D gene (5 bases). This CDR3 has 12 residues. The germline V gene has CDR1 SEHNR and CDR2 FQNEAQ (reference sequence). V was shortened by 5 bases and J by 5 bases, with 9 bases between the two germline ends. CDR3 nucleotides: TGTGCCAGCAGCGCCCAGGGATATGGCTACACCTTC. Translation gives CASSAQGYGYTF.

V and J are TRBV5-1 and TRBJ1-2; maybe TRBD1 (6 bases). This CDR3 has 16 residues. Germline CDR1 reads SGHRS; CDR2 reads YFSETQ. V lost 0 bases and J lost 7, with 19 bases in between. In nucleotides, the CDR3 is TGCGCCAGCAGCTTGGCCGGAGGACTCGGGGGGCCTGGCTACACCTTC. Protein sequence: CASSLAGGLGGPGYTF.